This T cell receptor beta chain is drawn from a study of blood T cell repertoires in COVID-19. About the research overall: COVID-19 samples, acute and convalescent, were from the United States, Italy and Spain. The cDNA or gDNA used as material had been derived from T cells, B-cell-depleted T cells, or PBMCs.

Generated by immunoSEQ multiplex PCR, the TCRdb table keeps only in-frame clones and is missing some. The table lists under 250,000 clones, approximately 87% of them singletons. Trimming pared 4 bases from V and 2 bases from J, leaving 15 bases between. This CDR3 has 15 residues. CDR1 is MNHEY and CDR2 is SVGEGT in the germline V gene. This TCR was recovered from a man aged 55-75 years with acute or convalescent COVID-19. The chain links TRBV6-2 or TRBV6-3 to TRBJ2-7, with D unclear. Sequencing used peripheral blood. CDR3 amino acids: CASSSLGSPPYEQYF. The DNA for the CDR3 is TGTGCCAGCAGTTCCCTCGGGTCCCCCCCCTACGAGCAGTACTTC.